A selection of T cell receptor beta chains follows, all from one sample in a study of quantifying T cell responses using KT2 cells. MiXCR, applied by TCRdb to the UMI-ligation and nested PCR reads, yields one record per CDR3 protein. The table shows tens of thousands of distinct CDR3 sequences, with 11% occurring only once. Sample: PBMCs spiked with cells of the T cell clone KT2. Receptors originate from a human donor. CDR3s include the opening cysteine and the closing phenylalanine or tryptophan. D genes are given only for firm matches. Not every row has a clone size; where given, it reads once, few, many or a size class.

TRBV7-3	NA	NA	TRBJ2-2	CASSFGGAGTGELFF	TGTGCCAGCAGCTTCGGGGGAGCGGGCACCGGGGAGCTGTTTTTT
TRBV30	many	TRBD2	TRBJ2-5	CAWSAGTSAETQYF	TGTGCCTGGAGCGCCGGGACTAGCGCAGAGACCCAGTACTTC
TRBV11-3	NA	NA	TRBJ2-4	CASSVNNGGDIQYF	TGTGCCAGCAGCGTGAACAACGGCGGGGACATTCAGTACTTC
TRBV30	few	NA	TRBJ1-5	CAWSVGLNQPQHF	TGTGCCTGGAGTGTAGGTCTCAATCAGCCCCAGCATTTT
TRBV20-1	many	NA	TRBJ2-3	CSAGPLGGGADTQYF	TGCAGTGCTGGACCACTGGGGGGTGGGGCAGATACGCAGTATTTT
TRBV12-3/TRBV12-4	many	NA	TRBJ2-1	CASRQDSYNEQFF	TGTGCCAGCAGACAGGACAGTTACAATGAGCAGTTCTTC
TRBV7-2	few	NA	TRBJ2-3	CASSPGLISTDTQYF	TGTGCCAGCAGCCCGGGACTTATATCCACAGATACGCAGTATTTT
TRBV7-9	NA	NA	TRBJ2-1	CASSSNDRRKTFF	TGTGCCAGCAGTTCGAACGACAGAAGAAAAACGTTCTTC
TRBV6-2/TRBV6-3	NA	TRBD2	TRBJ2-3	CASSYSTSGGNPSDTQYF	TGTGCCAGCAGTTATTCTACTAGCGGGGGGAATCCTTCAGATACGCAGTATTTT
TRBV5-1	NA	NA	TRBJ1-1	CASSLEGRDTEAFF	TGCGCCAGCAGCTTGGAGGGTCGGGACACTGAAGCTTTCTTT
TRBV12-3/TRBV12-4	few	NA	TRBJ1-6	CASSLGWDSSPLHF	TGTGCCAGCAGTTTAGGCTGGGACTCCTCACCCCTCCACTTT
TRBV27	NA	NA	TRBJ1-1	CASSLSSRTETTEAFF	TGTGCCAGCAGTTTATCGAGCAGGACAGAAACCACTGAAGCTTTCTTT
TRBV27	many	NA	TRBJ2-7	CASSPGTVSYEQYF	TGTGCCAGCAGTCCCGGGACTGTCTCCTACGAGCAGTACTTC
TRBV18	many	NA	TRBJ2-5	CASSPPFGSSRETQYF	TGTGCCAGCTCACCCCCTTTCGGGTCCTCGAGGGAGACCCAGTACTTC
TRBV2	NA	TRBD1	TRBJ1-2	CASSELRPGQGGGYTF	TGTGCCAGCAGTGAGCTTCGACCGGGACAGGGGGGCGGCTACACCTTC
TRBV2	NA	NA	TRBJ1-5	CASHGQYSNQPQHF	TGTGCCAGCCATGGCCAGTATAGCAATCAGCCCCAGCATTTT
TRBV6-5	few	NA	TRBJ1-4	CASAGTWREKLFF	TGTGCCAGCGCCGGGACCTGGAGAGAAAAACTGTTTTTT
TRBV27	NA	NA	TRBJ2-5	CASTQETQYF	TGTGCCAGCACTCAAGAGACCCAGTACTTC
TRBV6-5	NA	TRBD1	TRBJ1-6	CASSTRQGTNNSPLHF	TGTGCCAGCAGTACTAGACAGGGGACTAATAATTCACCCCTCCACTTT
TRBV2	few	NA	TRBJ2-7	CASSVQKTYEQYF	TGTGCCAGCAGTGTACAGAAGACTTACGAGCAGTACTTC
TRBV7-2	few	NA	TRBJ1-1	CASSPPWEGTEAFF	TGTGCCAGCAGCCCCCCATGGGAGGGCACTGAAGCTTTCTTT
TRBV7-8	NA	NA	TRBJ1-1	CASSKTQLNTEAFF	TGTGCCAGCAGCAAGACACAATTGAACACTGAAGCTTTCTTT
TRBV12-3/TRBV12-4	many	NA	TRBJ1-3	CASSLDRSSGNTIYF	TGTGCCAGCAGTTTGGACAGAAGCTCTGGAAACACCATATATTTT
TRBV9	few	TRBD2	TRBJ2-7	CASSVGTSGSSGEQYF	TGTGCCAGCAGCGTGGGGACTAGCGGGAGTTCAGGCGAGCAGTACTTC
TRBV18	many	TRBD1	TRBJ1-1	CASSDRGTEAFF	TGTGCCAGCTCCGACAGGGGAACTGAAGCTTTCTTT
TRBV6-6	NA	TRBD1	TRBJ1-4	CASSSGTGDEKLFF	TGTGCCAGCAGTTCCGGGACAGGGGACGAAAAACTGTTTTTT
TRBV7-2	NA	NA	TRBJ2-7	CASSLDRDPTYEQYF	TGTGCCAGCAGCTTAGACCGGGACCCTACCTACGAGCAGTACTTC
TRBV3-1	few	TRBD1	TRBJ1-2	CASSQDPVTGYNYGYTF	TGTGCCAGCAGCCAAGATCCCGTGACAGGGTACAACTATGGCTACACCTTC
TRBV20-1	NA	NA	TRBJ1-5	CSARMGRDQPQHF	TGCAGTGCTAGGATGGGAAGGGATCAGCCCCAGCATTTT
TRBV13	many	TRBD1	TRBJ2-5	CASSFLFDDRGQETQYF	TGTGCCAGCAGCTTTCTTTTTGATGACAGGGGACAAGAGACCCAGTACTTC
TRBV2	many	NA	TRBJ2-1	CASKGSGGSYNEQFF	TGTGCCAGCAAGGGTAGCGGAGGCTCCTACAATGAGCAGTTCTTC
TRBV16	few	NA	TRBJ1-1	CASSQAGAREAFF	TGTGCCAGCAGCCAAGCAGGGGCACGGGAAGCTTTCTTT
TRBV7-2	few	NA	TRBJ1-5	CASSPQGNQPQHF	TGTGCCAGCAGCCCTCAGGGGAATCAGCCCCAGCATTTT
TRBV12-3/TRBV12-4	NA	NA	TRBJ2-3	CASSFSGAGRGLTDTQYF	TGTGCCAGCAGTTTTTCCGGCGCCGGGCGGGGGCTCACAGATACGCAGTATTTT
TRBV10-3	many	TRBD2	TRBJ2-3	CAISSGLARTDTQYF	TGTGCCATCAGTTCCGGACTAGCGCGCACAGATACGCAGTATTTT
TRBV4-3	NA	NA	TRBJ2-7	CASSQEYPEYEQYF	TGCGCCAGCAGCCAAGAATACCCGGAGTACGAGCAGTACTTC
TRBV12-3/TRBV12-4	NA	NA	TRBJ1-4	CASAPRAANEKLFF	TGTGCCAGCGCCCCCAGGGCGGCTAATGAAAAACTGTTTTTT
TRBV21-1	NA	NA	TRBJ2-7	CASSKRPGAIYEQYF	TGTGCCAGCAGCAAAAGGCCGGGGGCGATATACGAGCAGTACTTC
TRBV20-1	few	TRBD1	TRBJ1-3	CSARADRGFSGNTIYF	TGCAGTGCTAGAGCTGACAGGGGTTTCTCTGGAAACACCATATATTTT
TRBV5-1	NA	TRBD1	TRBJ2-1	CASRPGTGLYNEQFF	TGCGCCAGCAGGCCCGGGACAGGGCTCTACAATGAGCAGTTCTTC
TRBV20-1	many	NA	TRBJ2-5	CSANDITETQYF	TGCAGTGCTAACGATATAACAGAGACCCAGTACTTC
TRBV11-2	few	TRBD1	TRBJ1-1	CASSPRGQGFPAEAFF	TGTGCCAGCAGCCCCCGGGGACAGGGGTTCCCAGCTGAAGCTTTCTTT
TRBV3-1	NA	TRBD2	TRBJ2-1	CASSQVWREINEQFF	TGTGCCAGCAGCCAAGTGTGGCGGGAGATTAATGAGCAGTTCTTC
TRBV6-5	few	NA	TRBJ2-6	CASPVERRSGANVLTF	TGTGCCAGCCCCGTTGAGCGTCGCTCTGGGGCCAACGTCCTGACTTTC
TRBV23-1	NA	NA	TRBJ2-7	CASHPGTESPYEQYF	TGCGCCAGTCACCCCGGGACGGAGTCCCCCTACGAGCAGTACTTC
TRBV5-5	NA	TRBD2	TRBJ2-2	CASSPWSGLAGGGTAGELFF	TGTGCCAGCAGCCCCTGGTCCGGACTAGCGGGGGGGGGAACGGCCGGGGAGCTGTTTTTT
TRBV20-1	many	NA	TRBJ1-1	CSARTWRTNTEAFF	TGCAGTGCTAGGACATGGCGGACGAACACTGAAGCTTTCTTT
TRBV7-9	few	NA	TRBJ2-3	CASSSWGATDTQYF	TGTGCCAGCAGCTCCTGGGGAGCAACAGATACGCAGTATTTT
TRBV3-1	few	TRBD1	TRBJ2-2	CASGRTGTGELFF	TGTGCCAGCGGACGGACAGGGACCGGGGAGCTGTTTTTT
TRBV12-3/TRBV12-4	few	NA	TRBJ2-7	CASSLMGGFEQYF	TGTGCCAGCAGTCTAATGGGTGGATTCGAGCAGTACTTC
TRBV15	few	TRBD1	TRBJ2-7	CATSRDPRDSIYEQYF	TGTGCCACCAGCAGAGATCCCCGGGACAGCATCTACGAGCAGTACTTC
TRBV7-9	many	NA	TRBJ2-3	CASSLARRQGKDTQYF	TGTGCCAGCAGCTTAGCGCGTAGGCAGGGCAAAGATACGCAGTATTTT
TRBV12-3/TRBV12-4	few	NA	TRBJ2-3	CASSATGDTQYF	TGTGCCAGCAGTGCAACAGGGGATACGCAGTATTTT
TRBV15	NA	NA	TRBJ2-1	CATRSSYNEQFF	TGTGCCACCAGGAGCTCCTACAATGAGCAGTTCTTC